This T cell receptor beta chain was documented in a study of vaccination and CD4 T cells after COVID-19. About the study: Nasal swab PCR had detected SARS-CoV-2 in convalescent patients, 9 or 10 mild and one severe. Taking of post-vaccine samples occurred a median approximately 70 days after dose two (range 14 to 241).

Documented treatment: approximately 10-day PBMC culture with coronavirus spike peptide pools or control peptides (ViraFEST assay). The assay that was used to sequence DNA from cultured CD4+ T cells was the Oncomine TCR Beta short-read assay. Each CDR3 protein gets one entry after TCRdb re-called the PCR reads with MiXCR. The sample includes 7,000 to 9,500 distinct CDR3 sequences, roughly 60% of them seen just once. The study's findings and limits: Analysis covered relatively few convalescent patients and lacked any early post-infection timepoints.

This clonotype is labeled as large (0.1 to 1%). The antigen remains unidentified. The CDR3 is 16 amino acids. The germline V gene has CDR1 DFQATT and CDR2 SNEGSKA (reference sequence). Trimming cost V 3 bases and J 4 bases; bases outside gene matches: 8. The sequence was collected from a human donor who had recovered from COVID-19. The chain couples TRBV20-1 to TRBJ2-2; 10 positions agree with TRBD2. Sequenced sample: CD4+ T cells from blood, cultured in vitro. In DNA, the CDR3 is TGCAGTGCTAGGAAGACCGGGACTAGCGTCACCGGGGAGCTGTTTTTT. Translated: CSARKTGTSVTGELFF.